This TCR beta chain was identified in a study of cytomegalovirus exposure and HLA in healthy donors (dated by TCRdb to 2016 to 2017). Background on the whole study: An earlier analysis of roughly 570 of the donors reported around 280 Gb of sequence data and roughly 120 million unique TCR beta sequences obtained from around 170 million T cells. A later genetic analysis took genome-wide SNP genotypes for about 65% of the 666 donors and used that subset as a discovery cohort. A handful of DR-DQ haplotypes were treated as single units for association and clustering because of strong linkage in the cohort. Rather than drawing on any new phenotypic data, the later analysis identified candidate immune exposures from TCR beta sequences and the way those sequences occurred across donors. Among about 370 genotyped donors of the cohort, an average of approximately 200,000 unique TCR beta nucleotide sequences was sequenced per donor, of which about 20% were non-productive. Of the 300 to 500 genotyped donors, 81% were placed in the genetic ancestry cluster associated with self-reported Caucasian donors. Using immunosequencing, the study profiled T cell repertoires from 666 subjects and related those repertoires to cytomegalovirus serostatus. To decide whether each TCR beta V gene segment behaved as functional or pseudogenic, an earlier analysis of fewer than 750 of the donors relied on high-throughput TCR beta sequencing. Roughly 290 gigabases of sequencing data and about 92 million unique TCR sequences made up an early release that covered 500 to 700 HLA-typed donors. The number of donors typed differed by locus, with about 629-630 for A, B, C, DRB1 and DQB1, roughly 520 for DQA1, approximately 570 for DPA1, and 472 for DPB1. Every discovery cohort repertoire had been produced on one sequencing platform. Alongside the repertoire data, information on donor age, sex, ethnicity and CMV serostatus was compiled. The study aimed to test whether signatures of past pathogen exposure could be identified by cataloging public T cell receptors. To study patterns of TCR occurrence, a later analysis re-analyzed previously published TCR beta repertoires from around 660 donors and added high-resolution HLA genotyping. To predict cytomegalovirus infection status, the study brought together high-throughput TCR immunosequencing, statistical association of individual TCRs with disease status, and machine learning. Besides the first cohort of hundreds of subjects, a separate validation cohort made up of 95 to 150 different subjects was used. HLA typing included class I and class II loci at four-digit resolution.

Libraries came from the immunoSEQ multiplex PCR assay. For the multiplex PCR, a mixture combining 60 forward primers for TCR Vbeta segments and 13 reverse primers for TCR Jbeta segments was used. The CDR3 region of rearranged TCR beta genes was amplified from genomic DNA with a multiplex PCR assay. Amplified TCR beta libraries were sequenced as 87-base-pair reads on the Illumina HiSeq System. The authors' analysis ran thus. A later analysis counted about 76 million unique TCR beta chains across the 650 to 800 repertoires, and 9.5 million to 11 million of these chains were shared by at least two donors. Raw reads were error-corrected and collapsed into unique sequences with a nearest-neighbor algorithm that merged closely related sequences to remove PCR and sequencing errors. V, D and J gene segments were assigned by aligning CDR3 sequences to IMGT reference sequences. For a sequence to be retained, a match of at least six nucleotides was required to both a V gene segment and a J gene segment. A rearrangement was called productive if the CDR3 had no stop codons and remained in frame with V and J, and every other rearrangement was called non-productive. CDR3 was defined by IMGT convention, running from the second conserved V-encoded cysteine to the conserved J-encoded phenylalanine. In an earlier analysis of more than 550 of the donors, sequences lacking an unambiguous match to a single V gene segment were excluded. An earlier analysis of about 600 of the donors called V segments functional above 56.7% productive rearrangements and segregating when the between-donor standard deviation exceeded 5%. A statistical classification framework was built for diagnosing cytomegalovirus status from the catalog of TCR beta chain sequences. In a later analysis, V and J genes were assigned by comparing TCR nucleotide sequences against IMGT/GENE-DB human TR gene sequences. In a later analysis, CDR3 sequences and most-parsimonious VDJ recombination scenarios were assigned using the TCRdist pipeline. A later analysis defined each TCR beta chain by its CDR3 amino acid sequence plus V-gene family, and excluded reads lacking a unique V-gene family. In a later analysis, 450 to 600 highly shared, low-generation-probability nucleotide sequences were removed to address suspected cross-contamination and a sequencing artifact. In a later analysis, a clonal expansion index was calculated for each public chain from normalized within-repertoire ranks of inferred template counts. Generation probabilities in a later analysis came from a VDJ recombination model fitted to out-of-frame rearrangements, and those results were checked against IGoR. In a later analysis, hypergeometric tests were used to score TCR-TCR, TCR-HLA and TCR-CMV co-occurrence, with a repertoire-size bias correction applied to TCR pairs. In a later analysis, false discovery rates were estimated by permuting HLA or CMV assignments 20 times. In a later analysis, co-occurring TCRs were grouped using DBSCAN, with TCRdist sequence similarity added in when clustering inside HLA-allele-positive subsets. For co-occurrence clustering, repertoires with fewer than 30,000 or more than 120,000 public chains were excluded, along with four to six repertoires with anomalous nucleotide sharing. TCRdb mirrors the immuneACCESS table, restricted to in-frame sequences. Some clones are absent from its copies; in checked studies, under half trace to an unresolved V gene, and the reason for the others is unknown. That table furnishes V, J and clone size, whereas the DNA furnished D and trimming. Counted in this sample were over 150,000 clones; just under 85% of them appeared once. The ten biggest clones cover 4% to 6% of the sample.

The cohort consisted of fewer than 700 healthy bone marrow donors. Cohort members were all nominally healthy when sampled, although unrecorded immune exposures were likely present. The donor was CMV seropositive and was included in the group of almost 300 seropositive cohort members. Each donor provided a peripheral blood sample, and peripheral blood mononuclear cells were used for TCR beta sequencing. Genomic DNA extraction from the blood cell samples was performed with the Qiagen DNeasy Blood Extraction Kit. The full study reports these points: Only TCR beta chains were sequenced in this cohort, and the absence of alpha or paired-chain data limited detectable features. According to a later analysis, most CMV-associated TCR beta chains appeared to be HLA-restricted, and the HLA associations seemed to be driven largely by CMV exposure. According to the authors, the approach could potentially be generalized to other disease states and immunological phenotypes. In an earlier analysis of approximately 590 of the donors, most TCR beta V segments appeared in productive rearrangements about 87% or about 30% of the time, broadly matching IMGT annotations. Linkage disequilibrium might explain the correlated functional status among segregating V segments, but an unknown experimental factor could not be ruled out. Sequencing depth was assumed to be roughly uniform across donors in the presence/absence analyses, though that assumption may not hold. A few of the identified cytomegalovirus-associated TCR beta chains were confirmed in vitro to be specific for cytomegalovirus antigens. Because HLA typing was unavailable for some donors at each locus, only the typed subset was used in association tests. A later analysis found that TCR association rates varied across HLA loci, with DRB1 alleles showing the most associated TCRs and HLA-C alleles the fewest. Most TCR sequences were seen in very few donors, while some public TCRs were found in many individuals. The only immune exposure information available for the cohort was CMV serostatus. Specific HLA alleles were associated with 15,000 to 20,000 TCR beta sequences at a false discovery rate of 0.05 in a later analysis. A further reported finding was that TCR beta sequences accurately predicted the HLA-A and HLA-B alleles for most subjects in the first cohort. A later genetic analysis associated a missense DCLRE1C variant with V-gene and J-gene trimming of TCR beta chains, and an independent cohort replicated the association. Compared with the roughly 720-donor mean, donors in an Asian-associated ancestry cluster had fewer N-insertions in productive TCRs, according to a later genetic analysis. Compared with equally common non-associated chains, HLA-associated TCR beta chains in a later analysis were more clonally expanded and had lower generation probabilities. Several of the top co-occurrence clusters appeared to be linked to parvovirus B19, influenza, CMV and Epstein-Barr virus, according to a later analysis. The classifier was reported to diagnose cytomegalovirus status with high specificity and sensitivity in both the original cohort and the validation cohort. Strong co-occurrence of HLA alleles, especially DR and DQ, made assigning TCR associations to individual alleles difficult. The study listed around 160 TCR beta chains as associated with cytomegalovirus. The sequencing pipeline was judged likely to have produced a cluster of highly shared sequence variants as a technical artifact. Because counts were too low, 15 to 20 rarely observed V segments, including chromosome 9 orphons, were excluded from the earlier analysis of 587 of the donors.

Details on this clone: Which antigen it targets is not known. Base quality data are lacking; no much larger clone is found one base away.

The sequence was collected from a girl under 18 in good health and CMV-seropositive. Sequencing used PBMCs.

The nucleotides are TGTGCCAGCAGCTCACTACCGGGACAGGTCTACGGTACGCAGTATTTT. The translation is CASSSLPGQVYGTQYF. The chain uses TRBV5-6 and TRBJ2-3; the junction holds 8 bases that match TRBD1. V ends up 3 bases short and J 8 bases short, with an unmatched junction base count of 14. Spanning cysteine to phenylalanine, the CDR3 consists of 16 amino acids. Here the CDR3 DNA is all that survives: 48 bases in frame from base 1. CDR1 and CDR2 (SGHDT, YYEEEE) derive from the germline V gene.